This passage covers 31 T cell receptor beta chains from one sample sequenced in a study of T cell repertoires in cytomegalovirus infection. TCRdb re-analysed the reads in MiXCR, keeping a single row per CDR3 protein. The sample lists a few hundred thousand distinct CDR3 sequences, 8% to 9.5% occurring once. The sequencing input was PBMCs. The receptor set was obtained from a human donor in good health (CMV status not recorded). Some clones in this sample may be carry-over from other donors' samples.

This clonotype was observed a few times. The chain couples TRBV14 to TRBJ2-7, with 8 positions matching TRBD1. Germline V gene lookup returns CDR1 SGHDN and CDR2 FVKESK. The V segment lost 0 bases and the J segment 0 bases; nucleotides outside the gene matches: 1. The CDR3 has 15 amino acids. The CDR3 is CASSQEGQVSYEQYF. The CDR3 DNA follows: TGTGCCAGCAGCCAAGAGGGACAGGTCTCCTACGAGCAGTACTTC. Filled out from reference TRBV14 and TRBJ2-7, the complete variable domain reads EAGVTQFPSHSVIEKGQTVTLRCDPISGHDNLYWYRRVMGKEIKFLLHFVKESKQDESGMPNNRFLAERTGGTYSTLKVQPAELEDSGVYFCASSQEGQVSYEQYFGPGTRLTVT.

The V gene is TRBV7-3, the J gene TRBJ2-2; D is undetermined. V lost 4 bases and J lost 0, with 9 bases in between. The CDR3 has 15 amino acids. Per the germline V gene, CDR1 is SGHTA and CDR2 is FQGTGA. CDR3 sequence (DNA): TGTGCCAGCAGCTCGCACGTGCCGAACACCGGGGAGCTGTTTTTT. Encoded protein: CASSSHVPNTGELFF.

J is TRBJ2-6 and V is TRBV4-3, with TRBD2 identical over 9 bases. V was clipped by 0 bases and J by 2 bases; unmatched bases: 8. Germline-derived CDR1 and CDR2 are LGHNA and YSLEER. The CDR3 is made up of 19 amino acids. CDR3 loop: CASSQDTRLAGTGANVLTF. The CDR3 DNA sequence: TGCGCCAGCAGCCAAGATACTAGGCTAGCGGGGACTGGGGCCAACGTCCTGACTTTC.

This clonotype was seen a single time. The chain has TRBV4-1 and TRBJ1-2, with no clear D. The V and J ends lost 4 bases and 8 bases respectively, with 14 bases between them. The germline CDR1 and CDR2 sequences are MGHRA and YSYEKL. This CDR3 is built from 13 residues. This CDR3 reads CASSPSKLRGYTF. The CDR3 DNA follows: TGCGCCAGCAGCCCCTCGAAATTGCGGGGCTACACCTTC.

The gene calls are TRBV2 and TRBJ2-5; either TRBD1 or TRBD2 may supply D (6 bases each). The length of the CDR3 is 14 residues. Trimming pared 1 base from V and 7 bases from J, leaving 13 bases between. The germline CDR1 and CDR2 sequences are SNHLY and FYNNEI. The CDR3 region is CASSEVRLGGTQYF. CDR3 coding DNA: TGTGCCAGCAGTGAAGTCCGACTAGGGGGGACCCAGTACTTC.

This clonotype was observed a handful of times. The CDR3 loop reads CASRGIYRTGSGYEQYF. Written as DNA, the CDR3 is TGTGCCAGCAGGGGGATCTACCGGACAGGGAGTGGCTACGAGCAGTACTTC. The chain uses TRBV6-2 or TRBV6-3 and TRBJ2-7; 8 nucleotides align to TRBD1. Germline loops: CDR1 MNHEY, CDR2 SVGEGT. Trimming took 6 bases from V and 3 from J; bases not matched to a gene: 16. The CDR3 is made up of 17 amino acids.

This clonotype has a count of ten or more. The chain uses TRBV29-1 and TRBJ2-3, with 9 bases lining up with TRBD1. The CDR3 runs to 12 residues. The V gene end was trimmed by 6 bases and the J gene end by 5 bases; junction bases not matched to a gene: 3. CDR1 and CDR2 from the germline V gene are SQVTM and ANQGSEA. CDR3 region: CSVGTGKDTQYF. CDR3 in DNA: TGCAGCGTGGGGACAGGGAAAGATACGCAGTATTTT.

V usage is TRBV10-3 and J usage is TRBJ2-7, with TRBD2 matching 8 bases. V dropped 6 bases and J dropped 7; count of bases not matched to a gene: 14. CDR1 and CDR2 (germline): ENHRY, SYGVKD. The CDR3 covers 15 residues. The CDR3 region is CAIRDGAGRAGEQYF. The CDR3 DNA sequence: TGTGCCATCAGGGACGGGGCCGGGAGGGCCGGTGAGCAGTACTTC.

This clonotype was counted many times. The CDR3 sequence is CASSLVAGGPNEQFF. As DNA, the CDR3 is TGTGCCAGCAGCTTAGTCGCGGGAGGGCCCAATGAGCAGTTCTTC. This sequence joins TRBV7-2 and TRBJ2-1; 9 bases are a match to TRBD2. This CDR3 contains 15 residues. Germline V lookup: CDR1 SGHTA, CDR2 FQGNSA. V shed 1 base and J 6 bases; nucleotides not matched to a gene: 4.

This clonotype was found a few times. The gene calls are TRBV3-1 and TRBJ1-1; D unclear. The CDR3 extends over 12 amino acids. Trimming left V 6 bases short and J 3 bases short, with 8 bases between. Per the germline V gene, CDR1 is LGHDT and CDR2 is YNNKEL (reference sequence). CDR3 nucleotide sequence: TGTGCCAGCAGTACGGTCGACACTGAAGCTTTCTTT. Its translation is CASSTVDTEAFF.

The chain is built from TRBV5-1 and TRBJ2-5; D possibly corresponds to TRBD2 (5 bases). V lost 0 bases to trimming and J lost 5 bases, with 11 bases between them. This CDR3 is 14 amino acids long. Germline V gene lookup returns CDR1 SGHRS and CDR2 YFSETQ. As DNA, the CDR3 is TGCGCCAGCAGCTTGGCGGTGCGAGGGGAGACCCAGTACTTC. It yields the protein CASSLAVRGETQYF.

This clonotype was seen at least ten times. The chain links TRBV27 to TRBJ2-3; 13 bases align to TRBD2. The CDR3 consists of 17 residues. V lost 7 bases to trimming and J lost 4 bases; unmatched junction nucleotides: 11. Germline V CDR1 and CDR2: MNHEY, SMNVEV (reference sequence). The CDR3, as DNA: TGTGCCAGCACGCGACTAGCGGGAGGCCCAGCTGCAGATACGCAGTATTTT. Its translation: CASTRLAGGPAADTQYF.

The CDR3 nucleotides read TGTGCCAGCAGTAACCACTTACAGGGTAACTATGGCTACACCTTC. Its protein product is CASSNHLQGNYGYTF. The genes are TRBV28 and TRBJ1-2; possible D gene TRBD1, 6 bases. The CDR3 loop spans 15 amino acids. Germline assignment: CDR1 MDHEN and CDR2 SYDVKM. Trimming pared 5 bases from V and 1 base from J, leaving 14 bases between.

This clonotype was picked up many times. The chain links TRBV7-9 to TRBJ2-1; a possible D gene is TRBD2 (6 bases). V lost 5 bases, J lost 12 bases, and 23 bases lay in between. Per germline, CDR1 SEHNR and CDR2 FQNEAQ (reference sequence). The length of the CDR3 is 15 residues. CDR3 in amino acids: CASSPQRAGTSMQFF. CDR3 DNA: TGTGCCAGCAGCCCACAGAGGGCTGGGACTTCTATGCAGTTCTTC.

The chain links TRBV15 to TRBJ2-2; D remains unclear. The germline V and J ends were trimmed by 0 bases and 3 bases, with 8 bases remaining between them. Per the germline V gene, CDR1 is LNHNV and CDR2 is YYDKDF (reference sequence). The CDR3 has 15 amino acids. The CDR3 sequence is CATSRDSAYTGELFF. CDR3 nucleotides: TGTGCCACCAGCAGAGACTCAGCTTACACCGGGGAGCTGTTTTTT.

V and J are TRBV11-2 and TRBJ2-1; D might be TRBD1 or TRBD2, each matching 5 bases. Trimming removed 5 bases from V and 10 bases from J, with 18 bases in between. CDR1 and CDR2 from the germline V gene are SGHAT and FQNNGV. CDR3 size: 14 residues. CDR3 residues: CASSPGPQMGEQFF. The CDR3 region has the DNA TGTGCCAGCAGCCCGGGACCTCAAATGGGGGAGCAGTTCTTC. Filled out from reference TRBV11-2 and TRBJ2-1, the complete variable domain reads EAGVAQSPRYKIIEKRQSVAFWCNPISGHATLYWYQQILGQGPKLLIQFQNNGVVDDSQLPKDRFSAERLKGVDSTLKIQPAKLEDSAVYLCASSPGPQMGEQFFGPGTRLTVL.

This clonotype was recorded a few times. This chain uses TRBV4-1 with TRBJ2-7; D remains unclear. The CDR3 is made up of 15 amino acids. Germline CDR1 and CDR2: MGHRA and YSYEKL. The V and J ends lost 3 bases and 0 bases respectively, with 12 bases between them. The CDR3 nucleotides read TGCGCCAGCAGCCAGGTCGCTGCCAGCTCCTACGAGCAGTACTTC. It specifies CASSQVAASSYEQYF.

This clonotype was seen more than once but under ten times. This chain joins TRBV18 and TRBJ2-7; D is undetermined. The V end was cut by 2 bases, the J end by 0 bases, with 8 bases between. The CDR3 runs 14 residues. Per the germline V gene, CDR1 is KGHSH and CDR2 is LQKENI. The CDR3 nucleotides are TGTGCCAGCTCACCAGCGGACGGCTCCTACGAGCAGTACTTC. It yields the protein CASSPADGSYEQYF.

The genes are TRBV6-2 or TRBV6-3 and TRBJ2-3; a possible D gene is TRBD2 (5 bases). Germline CDR1 is MNHEY and CDR2 is SVGEGT. The CDR3 extends over 14 amino acids. V shed 4 bases and J shed 0 bases, with 8 bases lying between them. The CDR3 protein is CASSSRRSTDTQYF. DNA for the CDR3: TGTGCCAGCAGTTCTCGGAGGAGCACAGATACGCAGTATTTT.

V is TRBV9 and J is TRBJ2-1, with 14 bases lining up with TRBD2. Germline V CDR1 and CDR2: SGDLS, YYNGEE. Trimming took 3 bases from V and 7 from J; bases not matched to a gene: 15. The CDR3 length is 19 residues. The CDR3 protein is CASSGPPRGLAGVENEQFF. The CDR3 DNA reads as TGTGCCAGCAGCGGACCCCCCAGGGGACTAGCGGGAGTCGAAAATGAGCAGTTCTTC.

This clonotype was seen many times. The gene calls are TRBV12-3 or TRBV12-4 and TRBJ2-5; D may be TRBD2 (5 bases). V was trimmed by 4 bases and J by 4 bases, leaving 10 bases between them. This CDR3 has 13 amino acids. CDR3 sequence (DNA): TGTGCCAGCAGTTACGGGGTTGGAGAGACCCAGTACTTC. This codes for CASSYGVGETQYF.

This clonotype was counted at least ten times. This chain links TRBV11-3 with TRBJ2-5; maybe TRBD1 (5 bases). CDR1 is SGHNT and CDR2 is YENEEA in the germline V gene. Deletions cut 4 bases from V and 7 bases from J, with 10 bases between. CDR3 length: 12 amino acids. The CDR3 nucleotides read TGTGCCAGCAGCTATACAGGCGGGACCCAGTACTTC. Translating gives CASSYTGGTQYF. Full variable domain (remainder filled in from reference TRBV11-3 and TRBJ2-5): EAGVVQSPRYKIIEKKQPVAFWCNPISGHNTLYWYLQNLGQGPELLIRYENEEAVDDSQLPKDRFSAERLKGVDSTLKIQPAELGDSAVYLCASSYTGGTQYFGPGTRLLVL.

Details on this clonotype: This could be a read error, since a much larger clone is one nucleotide away. The CDR3 region is CASSIRALATSGSLNEQFF. CDR3 bases: TGTGCCAGTAGTATTAGGGCCCTGGCGACTAGCGGGTCCCTCAATGAGCAGTTCTTC. V is TRBV19 and J is TRBJ2-1, with 10 bases that match TRBD2. V shed 3 bases, J shed 6 bases, and the junction held 17 bases outside the gene matches. CDR3 length: 19 amino acids. The germline V gene encodes CDR1 LNHDA and CDR2 SQIVND (reference sequence).

This clonotype occurred many times. The V and J genes are TRBV28 and TRBJ1-6; 9 nucleotides match TRBD1. Losses at the gene ends were 1 base for V and 9 bases for J; bases not matched to a gene: 7. The CDR3 covers 16 residues. Germline CDR1 MDHEN, CDR2 SYDVKM. CDR3 nucleotide sequence: TGTGCCAGCAGTTTATACACCGGGACAGGGTTTTCACCCCTCCACTTT. Its protein product is CASSLYTGTGFSPLHF.

There are a few counts of this clonotype. The V and J genes are TRBV7-6 and TRBJ2-7, with 9 nucleotides matching TRBD1. The CDR3 totals 14 residues. The germline V gene encodes CDR1 SGHVS and CDR2 FNYEAQ. The V gene end was trimmed by 10 bases and the J gene end by 4 bases; junction bases not matched to a gene: 11. The CDR3 DNA reads as TGTGCCACCATCCCCGGGACAGGGAAATACGAGCAGTACTTC. Translating it yields CATIPGTGKYEQYF.

This chain uses TRBV28 with TRBJ2-3; D remains ambiguous. This CDR3 is 14 amino acids long. V lost 1 base to trimming and J lost 0 bases, with 5 bases between them. Germline CDR1 MDHEN, CDR2 SYDVKM. CDR3 in amino acids: CASSLYVSTDTQYF. The CDR3 bases are TGTGCCAGCAGTTTATATGTAAGCACAGATACGCAGTATTTT.

The chain is built from TRBV7-6 and TRBJ2-2; D call uncertain. Trimming pared 11 bases from V and 4 bases from J, leaving 11 bases between. The CDR3 has 12 residues. Germline CDR1 SGHVS, CDR2 FNYEAQ. DNA for the CDR3: TGTGCCCCCTCAGTCCCCACCGGGGAGCTGTTTTTT. It translates to CAPSVPTGELFF.

The chain recombines TRBV15 with TRBJ2-4; 10 bases are a match to TRBD2. J was trimmed by 1 base and V by 5 bases; bases with no gene match: 14. This CDR3 contains 19 residues. CDR1 is LNHNV, CDR2 YYDKDF, per germline (reference sequence). This CDR3 is CATSCQLAGPRGAKNIQYF. The CDR3 bases are TGTGCCACCAGCTGTCAACTAGCGGGGCCACGGGGGGCCAAAAACATTCAGTACTTC.

The chain employs TRBV28 and TRBJ2-3; TRBD2 matches 7 bases. With 5 bases clipped from V and 2 bases from J, the junction kept 7 bases outside the gene matches. The CDR3 is 15 residues long. The germline gives CDR1 MDHEN, CDR2 SYDVKM. The DNA for the CDR3 is TGTGCCAGCAGTGGGAGCGGGATGAACACAGATACGCAGTATTTT. Protein: CASSGSGMNTDTQYF.

This clonotype was counted ten times or more. This chain uses TRBV7-2 with TRBJ1-6, with D perhaps matching TRBD1 (6 bases). Per germline, CDR1 SGHTA and CDR2 FQGNSA. The CDR3 runs 16 residues. V dropped 5 bases and J dropped 2 bases, with 13 bases sitting between them. CDR3 sequence: CASSPRGRAYNSPLHF. CDR3 bases: TGTGCCAGCAGCCCCAGGGGAAGGGCCTATAATTCACCCCTCCACTTT. The full variable domain, with the rest looked up from reference TRBV7-2 and TRBJ1-6, is GAGVSQSPSNKVTEKGKDVELRCDPISGHTALYWYRQSLGQGLEFLIYFQGNSAPDKSGLPSDRFSAERTGGSVSTLTIQRTQQEDSAVYLCASSPRGRAYNSPLHFGNGTRLTVT.

The chain recombines TRBV7-2 with TRBJ2-7; perhaps TRBD2 as D (5 bases). V lost 0 bases to trimming and J lost 0 bases, with 15 bases between them. From germline, CDR1 is SGHTA and CDR2 FQGNSA. This CDR3 spans 17 amino acids. CDR3 sequence reads: CASSLAPTAGFSYEQYF. Here the CDR3 DNA reads TGTGCCAGCAGCTTAGCGCCTACGGCGGGCTTCTCCTACGAGCAGTACTTC.